The 32 T cell receptor beta chains reported below all come from one sample, sequenced in a study of T cells in tuberculosis. Clones were read by immunoSEQ multiplex PCR, and TCRdb kept only the in-frame ones, dropping some. The sample lists 20,000 to 25,000 clones, around 89% occurring once. Input material: PBMCs. These receptors were taken from a donor aged 10-29 years with latent tuberculosis or without tuberculosis infection.

The rearrangement joins TRBV12-5 to TRBJ1-5, with 9 positions matching TRBD1. The ends lost 0 bases at V and 8 bases at J; junction bases unmatched: 8. This CDR3 is built from 16 residues. Germline CDR1 and CDR2: LGHNT and FRNRAP. CDR3 sequence reads: CASGLVPGTGPEPQHF. CDR3 in DNA: TGTGCTAGTGGTTTGGTTCCCGGGACAGGGCCCGAGCCCCAGCATTTT.

The V and J genes are TRBV30 and TRBJ2-7; 8 positions match TRBD1. Trimming at V came to 4 bases and at J to 0 bases, leaving 8 bases not matched to a gene. CDR3 length equals 15 residues. CDR1 GTSNPN and CDR2 SVGIG come from the germline V gene (reference sequence). The CDR3 coding sequence is TGTGCCTGGACCCCGACAGGGGCTAGCTCCTACGAGCAGTACTTC. Protein: CAWTPTGASSYEQYF.

The chain recombines TRBV19 with TRBJ2-2, with a possible D match to TRBD2 (6 bases). Per the germline V gene, CDR1 is LNHDA and CDR2 is SQIVND (reference sequence). Deletions cut 7 bases from V and 3 bases from J, with 15 bases between. CDR3 size: 15 residues. CDR3 sequence: CASIGSGLDTGELFF. Here the CDR3 DNA reads TGTGCCAGTATAGGAAGCGGGTTAGACACCGGGGAGCTGTTTTTT.

V gene TRBV29-1 combines with J gene TRBJ1-1, with a possible D match to TRBD1 (6 bases). The CDR3 is 12 residues long. In germline, CDR1 is SQVTM, CDR2 ANQGSEA. V lost 3 bases and J lost 4, with 9 bases in between. The CDR3 nucleotides are TGCAGCGTTGATAAAGGGGGCACTGAAGCTTTCTTT. As protein: CSVDKGGTEAFF. Combining the CDR3 with reference TRBV29-1 and TRBJ1-1 gives the whole variable domain SAVISQKPSRDICQRGTSLTIQCQVDSQVTMMFWYRQQPGQSLTLIATANQGSEATYESGFVIDKFPISRPNLTFSTLTVSNMSPEDSSIYLCSVDKGGTEAFFGQGTRLTVV.

The chain is built from TRBV5-1 and TRBJ1-2, with 10 nucleotides matching TRBD1. The CDR3 is made up of 14 amino acids. Germline V gives CDR1 SGHRS, CDR2 YFSETQ. Trimming cost V 4 bases and J 6 bases; bases outside gene matches: 6. The CDR3 loop is CASSLGGTGDGYTF. CDR3 sequence (DNA): TGCGCCAGCAGCCTAGGCGGGACAGGGGATGGCTACACCTTC.

V and J are TRBV29-1 and TRBJ1-1; D uncertain. The CDR3 contains 13 residues. The ends were cut back, 5 bases at V and 1 base at J, with 11 bases in the middle. From germline, CDR1 is SQVTM and CDR2 ANQGSEA. CDR3 nucleotide sequence: TGCAGCGTTTCTTCCACAAGGAACACTGAAGCTTTCTTT. It codes for CSVSSTRNTEAFF.

J is TRBJ2-1 and V is TRBV18, with D perhaps TRBD1 (5 bases). The germline V and J ends were trimmed by 3 bases and 6 bases, with 12 bases remaining between them. The CDR3 contains 14 residues. The germline gives CDR1 KGHSH, CDR2 LQKENI. As DNA, the CDR3 is TGTGCCAGCTCACCCAAGACAGTCGGCAATGAGCAGTTCTTC. Translated, it gives CASSPKTVGNEQFF.

The chain links TRBV27 to TRBJ1-6, with 8 positions matching TRBD1. Looked up from germline, CDR1 is MNHEY and CDR2 is SMNVEV (reference sequence). The V gene end was trimmed by 2 bases and the J gene end by 9 bases; junction bases not matched to a gene: 12. The CDR3 contains 17 residues. The CDR3 sequence is CASSLQGTQGAGSPLHF. Written as DNA, the CDR3 is TGTGCCAGCAGTTTACAAGGGACTCAGGGGGCGGGTTCACCCCTCCACTTT.

The chain carries TRBV5-6 and TRBJ2-7; D remains ambiguous. Between the trimmed V and J ends, which lost 2 bases and 0 bases, there was a span of 15 bases. CDR1 is SGHDT, CDR2 YYEEEE, per germline. This CDR3 has 16 residues. The CDR3 sequence is CASSLMGSTYSYEQYF. The DNA of the CDR3 is TGTGCCAGCAGCTTAATGGGCTCGACATACTCCTACGAGCAGTACTTC.

The V call is TRBV30, the J call TRBJ1-2; 7 positions agree with TRBD1. The CDR3 loop spans 15 amino acids. The germline CDR1 and CDR2 sequences are GTSNPN and SVGIG (reference sequence). Trimming took 2 bases from V and 6 from J; bases not matched to a gene: 12. CDR3 amino acids: CAWSSQGTAGNGYTF. Written as DNA, the CDR3 is TGTGCCTGGAGTTCACAGGGGACAGCAGGGAATGGCTACACCTTC.

This rearrangement joins TRBV29-1 to TRBJ2-4; D might be TRBD1 (6 bases). This CDR3 is 13 amino acids long. Trimming cost V 5 bases and J 0 bases, with 8 bases left between them. Germline loops: CDR1 SQVTM, CDR2 ANQGSEA. CDR3 protein: CSVQGLAKNIQYF. CDR3 nucleotide sequence: TGCAGCGTTCAGGGGTTAGCCAAAAACATTCAGTACTTC.

V and J are TRBV5-6 and TRBJ2-5; weak D call: TRBD2 (6 bases). The CDR3 is 15 residues long. Germline values: CDR1 SGHDT, CDR2 YYEEEE. The ends were cut back, 4 bases at V and 2 bases at J, with 15 bases in the middle. CDR3 nucleotides: TGTGCCAGCAGCGCCCGGGACTGGTATCAAGAGACCCAGTACTTC. This codes for CASSARDWYQETQYF.

The chain uses TRBV27 and TRBJ2-5; maybe TRBD2 (6 bases). Germline V gene data show CDR1 as MNHEY and CDR2 as SMNVEV (reference sequence). CDR3 length equals 13 residues. The ends were cut back, 7 bases at V and 5 bases at J, with 14 bases in the middle. For the CDR3, the DNA is TGTGCCAGCAATGGGGGAGGCACTGAGACCCAGTACTTC. Translated, it gives CASNGGGTETQYF.

This clone was found a few times. The chain links TRBV19 to TRBJ1-5; maybe TRBD1 (5 bases). The CDR3 sequence is 14 residues long. CDR1 LNHDA and CDR2 SQIVND come from the germline V gene (reference sequence). V dropped 6 bases and J dropped 0 bases, with 9 bases sitting between them. The CDR3 sequence is CASSTRVSNQPQHF. Here the CDR3 DNA reads TGTGCCAGTAGCACCAGGGTTAGCAATCAGCCCCAGCATTTT.

V is TRBV2 and J is TRBJ1-5, with D possibly TRBD1 on 5 matching bases. The CDR3 runs 17 residues. V gave up 6 bases and J gave up 3 bases, with 21 bases separating them. CDR1 and CDR2 (germline): SNHLY, FYNNEI. This CDR3 is CASSEPGRAASNQPQHF. The CDR3, as DNA: TGTGCCAGCAGCGAACCGGGCAGGGCCGCGTCCAATCAGCCCCAGCATTTT.

This clone has only one observation. The chain recombines TRBV10-3 with TRBJ2-3; 12 nucleotides match TRBD2. CDR3 length: 16 amino acids. Germline trimming cut 6 bases from V and 1 base from J; bases unmatched to any gene: 5. Germline V gene sequence: CDR1 ENHRY, CDR2 SYGVKD. DNA of the CDR3: TGTGCCATCAGCCCACGGACTAGCGGGGGCACAGATACGCAGTATTTT. This gives the protein CAISPRTSGGTDTQYF.

The chain employs TRBV6-6 and TRBJ2-4; D not certain. The CDR3 runs to 15 residues. Trimming shortened V by 6 bases and J by 0 bases, and 12 bases separated the two germline ends. Germline CDR1 is MNHNY and CDR2 is SVGAGI (reference sequence). CDR3 nucleotide sequence: TGTGCCAGCAGCTATGACACCTTAGCCAAAAACATTCAGTACTTC. It codes for CASSYDTLAKNIQYF.

This sequence joins TRBV7-2 and TRBJ1-6, with TRBD1 identical over 8 bases. The CDR3 has 17 residues. The V segment lost 7 bases and the J segment 9 bases; nucleotides outside the gene matches: 17. Germline lookup yields CDR1 SGHTA and CDR2 FQGNSA. CDR3 DNA: TGTGCCAGCACCGATCCTCAAACAGGGGGTAGGGGTTCACCCCTCCACTTT. Protein sequence: CASTDPQTGGRGSPLHF.

For this clone: One end of the junction fails to match germline, which may point to a read error. The J gene is TRBJ1-6, the V gene TRBV5-4, with unresolved D. Germline V gene sequence: CDR1 SGHNT, CDR2 YYREEE (reference sequence). The CDR3 sequence is 15 residues long. CDR3 protein: CASSLADRGNSPLHF. The CDR3 nucleotides read TGTGCCAGTAGCTTGGCCGATCGGGGTAATTCACCCCTCCACTTT.

The chain recombines TRBV5-1 with TRBJ1-2; a possible D gene is TRBD1 (6 bases). Deletions cut 7 bases from V and 0 bases from J, with 13 bases between. The CDR3 contains 14 residues. Germline values: CDR1 SGHRS, CDR2 YFSETQ. CDR3 sequence: CASFPTGANYGYTF. The CDR3 DNA sequence: TGCGCCAGCTTCCCGACAGGAGCTAACTATGGCTACACCTTC.

This clone has only one observation. The chain links TRBV5-6 to TRBJ2-1, with TRBD1 identical over 9 bases. This CDR3 has 15 residues. CDR1 is SGHDT and CDR2 is YYEEEE in the germline V gene. The junction had 9 bases not matched to a gene; V was cut back by 2 bases and J by 9 bases. In DNA, the CDR3 is TGTGCCAGCAGCTTCGGAGGGTTGACAGGGGGTGAGCAGTTCTTC. Translation: CASSFGGLTGGEQFF.

The genes are TRBV5-6 and TRBJ1-1; 8 positions agree with TRBD1. Germline V CDR1 and CDR2: SGHDT, YYEEEE. This CDR3 has 15 residues. J was trimmed by 5 bases and V by 4 bases; bases with no gene match: 10. CDR3 in amino acids: CASSPYGQGTTEAFF. CDR3 nucleotides: TGTGCCAGCAGCCCTTACGGACAGGGAACTACTGAAGCTTTCTTT.

CDR3 residues: CASIGPPGDGGLSYEQYF. In DNA, the CDR3 is TGTGCCAGCATAGGCCCCCCAGGGGACGGCGGCCTCTCCTACGAGCAGTACTTC. The V call is TRBV2, the J call TRBJ2-7; D is perhaps TRBD1 (6 bases). This CDR3 contains 18 residues. Looked up from germline, CDR1 is SNHLY and CDR2 is FYNNEI. Trimming pared 7 bases from V and 0 bases from J, leaving 25 bases between. Combining the CDR3 with reference TRBV2 and TRBJ2-7 gives the whole variable domain EPEVTQTPSHQVTQMGQEVILRCVPISNHLYFYWYRQILGQKVEFLVSFYNNEISEKSEIFDDQFSVERPDGSNFTLKIRSTKLEDSAMYFCASIGPPGDGGLSYEQYFGPGTRLTVT.

The rearrangement joins TRBV7-2 to TRBJ2-3; TRBD2 aligns across 9 bases. Germline CDR1 SGHTA, CDR2 FQGNSA. The V and J ends lost 5 bases and 5 bases, in that order; junction bases with no gene match: 14. This CDR3 has 17 residues. The CDR3 bases are TGTGCCAGCAGCCCCGATAGGATTAGCGGGGGTGGAGATACGCAGTATTTT. As protein: CASSPDRISGGGDTQYF.

This clone was seen just once. The chain couples TRBV2 to TRBJ2-1; 12 nucleotides line up with TRBD2. Germline V gives CDR1 SNHLY, CDR2 FYNNEI. The trim removed 2 bases at V and 3 bases at J, leaving 5 bases unmatched. This CDR3 has 17 residues. The CDR3 DNA sequence: TGTGCCAGCAGTGAATTAGCGACTAGCGGGGGCTACAATGAGCAGTTCTTC. It translates to CASSELATSGGYNEQFF.

V and J are TRBV30 and TRBJ2-7; D might be TRBD1 (5 bases). Trimming removed 0 bases from V and 1 base from J, with 10 bases in between. This CDR3 has 14 residues. Germline CDR1 GTSNPN, CDR2 SVGIG (reference sequence). CDR3 in amino acids: CAWSVPRGSYEQYF. DNA for the CDR3: TGTGCCTGGAGTGTACCAAGGGGTTCCTACGAGCAGTACTTC. The full variable domain, with the rest looked up from reference TRBV30 and TRBJ2-7, is SQTIHQWPATLVQPVGSPLSLECTVEGTSNPNLYWYRQAAGRGLQLLFYSVGIGQISSEVPQNLSASRPQDRQFILSSKKLLLSDSGFYLCAWSVPRGSYEQYFGPGTRLTVT.

The V gene is TRBV5-1, the J gene TRBJ1-1; D is possibly TRBD1 (6 bases). This CDR3 has 14 residues. Trimming took 0 bases from V and 3 from J, leaving 9 bases between them. The V gene's germline CDR1 is SGHRS and CDR2 YFSETQ. CDR3 nucleotides: TGCGCCAGCAGCTTGGACAGGGCGGACACTGAAGCTTTCTTT. Protein sequence: CASSLDRADTEAFF.

The CDR3 loop is CASSQGRVGQETQYF. The DNA of the CDR3 is TGCGCCAGCAGCCAAGGGAGGGTAGGGCAAGAGACCCAGTACTTC. The rearrangement joins TRBV4-3 to TRBJ2-5; a weak D match, TRBD2 (6 bases). V lost 1 base to trimming and J lost 2 bases, with 11 bases between them. The germline V gene has CDR1 LGHNA and CDR2 YSLEER. There are 15 residues in the CDR3.

CDR3 region: CASSTNPRQGNEQYF. The CDR3 nucleotides are TGTGCCAGCAGTACCAACCCCAGACAGGGTAACGAGCAGTACTTC. The V and J genes are TRBV6-5 and TRBJ2-7, with 7 bases fitting TRBD1. Germline CDR1 MNHEY, CDR2 SVGAGI. The CDR3 loop spans 15 amino acids. With 5 bases clipped from V and 5 bases from J, the junction kept 12 bases outside the gene matches.

The J gene is TRBJ1-1, the V gene TRBV2, with D uncertain. The V end lost 3 bases, the J end lost 2 bases, and 13 bases lay between the germline ends. This CDR3 contains 15 residues. Germline loops: CDR1 SNHLY, CDR2 FYNNEI. The CDR3 protein is CASSESRPLNTEAFF. As DNA, the CDR3 is TGTGCCAGCAGTGAGTCCAGGCCCCTTAACACTGAAGCTTTCTTT. Drawing the rest from reference TRBV2 and TRBJ1-1, the complete variable domain is EPEVTQTPSHQVTQMGQEVILRCVPISNHLYFYWYRQILGQKVEFLVSFYNNEISEKSEIFDDQFSVERPDGSNFTLKIRSTKLEDSAMYFCASSESRPLNTEAFFGQGTRLTVV.

This chain uses TRBV5-1 with TRBJ2-1, with 7 bases lining up with TRBD1. This CDR3 region has 16 residues. V trimming: 6 bases; J trimming: 6 bases; junction bases outside the gene matches: 15. Germline V lookup: CDR1 SGHRS, CDR2 YFSETQ. The CDR3 loop reads CASTPLNARDSNEQFF. CDR3 nucleotides: TGCGCCAGCACTCCTCTTAACGCCCGGGACAGCAATGAGCAGTTCTTC.

This chain connects TRBV21-1 to TRBJ2-5; whether TRBD1, the table's D call, matches the DNA was not checked. TRBV21-1 constitutes a pseudogene. This CDR3 region has 14 residues. For the CDR3, the DNA is TGTGCCAGCAGCCCGGGACAAGCGAGAGAGACCCAGTACTTC. As protein: CASSPGQARETQYF.